This T cell receptor (beta chain) appears in the sequencing data of a study of CD8+ T cells in alopecia areata. Extraction and reverse transcription of RNA yielded cDNA as the sequencing template. Some clones are missing from TCRdb's copy, which holds only in-frame ones; the method was immunoSEQ multiplex PCR. The sample has 75,000 to 100,000 clones, around three quarters seen once. V gave up 5 bases and J gave up 0 bases; unmatched junction bases: 2. This CDR3 comprises 14 residues. Germline CDR1 and CDR2: SNHLY and FYNNEI. Treatment reported: oral pan-JAK inhibitor, 5-10 mg twice daily. The gene calls are TRBV2 and TRBJ1-1; 8 positions match TRBD1. The sequences come from CD8+ T cells sorted from blood, collected at roughly week 45, from a patient treated with tofacitinib. This receptor was taken from a human donor with alopecia areata. The CDR3 DNA follows: TGTGCCAGCAGTCCGACAGGGGTGAACACTGAAGCTTTCTTT. Translating gives CASSPTGVNTEAFF.